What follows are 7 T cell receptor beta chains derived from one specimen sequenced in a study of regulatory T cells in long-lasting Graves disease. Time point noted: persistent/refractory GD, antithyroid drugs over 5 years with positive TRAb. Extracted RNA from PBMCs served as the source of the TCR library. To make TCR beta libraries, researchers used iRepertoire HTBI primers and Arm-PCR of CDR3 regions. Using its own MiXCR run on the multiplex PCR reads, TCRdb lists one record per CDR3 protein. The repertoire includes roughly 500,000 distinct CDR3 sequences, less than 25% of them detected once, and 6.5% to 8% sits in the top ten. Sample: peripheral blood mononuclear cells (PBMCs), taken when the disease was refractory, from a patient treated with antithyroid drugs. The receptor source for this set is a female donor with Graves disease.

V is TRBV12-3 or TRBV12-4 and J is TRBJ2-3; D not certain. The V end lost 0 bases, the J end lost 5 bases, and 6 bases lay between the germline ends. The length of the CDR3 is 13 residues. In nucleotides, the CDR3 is TGTGCCAGCAGTTTAGCGAGTAGAGATACGCAGTATTTT. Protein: CASSLASRDTQYF.

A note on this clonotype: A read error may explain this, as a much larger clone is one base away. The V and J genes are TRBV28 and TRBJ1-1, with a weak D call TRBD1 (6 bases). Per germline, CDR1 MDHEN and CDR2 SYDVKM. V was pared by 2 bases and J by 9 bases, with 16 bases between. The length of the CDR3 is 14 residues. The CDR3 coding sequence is TGTGCCAGCAGTTTACATGTCGGGGGGGGCAAAGCTTTCTTT. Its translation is CASSLHVGGGKAFF.

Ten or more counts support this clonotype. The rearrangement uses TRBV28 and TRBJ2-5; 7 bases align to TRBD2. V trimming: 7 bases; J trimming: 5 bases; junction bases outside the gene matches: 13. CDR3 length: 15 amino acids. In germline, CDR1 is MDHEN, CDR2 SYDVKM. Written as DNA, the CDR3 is TGTGCCAGCAAGGAGGTGGGAGCGGGGCTGGAGACCCAGTACTTC. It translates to CASKEVGAGLETQYF.

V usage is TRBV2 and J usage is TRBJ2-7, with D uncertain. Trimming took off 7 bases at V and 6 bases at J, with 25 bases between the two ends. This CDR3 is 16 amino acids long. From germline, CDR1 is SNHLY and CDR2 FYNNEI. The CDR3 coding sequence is TGTGCCAGCACTCCTATGGGTGTGAGTGCTGTCTGCGAGCAGTACTTC. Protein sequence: CASTPMGVSAVCEQYF.

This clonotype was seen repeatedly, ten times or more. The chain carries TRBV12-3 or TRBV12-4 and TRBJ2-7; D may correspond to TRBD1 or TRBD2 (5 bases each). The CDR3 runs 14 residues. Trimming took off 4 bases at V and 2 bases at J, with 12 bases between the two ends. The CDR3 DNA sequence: TGTGCCAGCAGTTATCTCGGGACCACCTACGAGCAGTACTTC. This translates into CASSYLGTTYEQYF.

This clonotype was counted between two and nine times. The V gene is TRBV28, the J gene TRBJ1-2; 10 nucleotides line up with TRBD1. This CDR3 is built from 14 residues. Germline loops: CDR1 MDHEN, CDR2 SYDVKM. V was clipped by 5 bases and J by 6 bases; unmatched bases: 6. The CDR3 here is CASSGTGVRDGYTF. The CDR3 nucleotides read TGTGCCAGCAGTGGGACAGGGGTACGGGATGGCTACACCTTC.

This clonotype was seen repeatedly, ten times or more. The CDR3 bases are TGTGCCAGCGGACAGGGACCCCAAGAGACCCAGTACTTC. Amino acid sequence: CASGQGPQETQYF. The chain couples TRBV6-1 to TRBJ2-5; 8 bases align to TRBD1. The V segment lost 8 bases and the J segment 1 base; nucleotides outside the gene matches: 3. Germline V gives CDR1 MNHNS, CDR2 SASEGT. This CDR3 contains 13 residues.